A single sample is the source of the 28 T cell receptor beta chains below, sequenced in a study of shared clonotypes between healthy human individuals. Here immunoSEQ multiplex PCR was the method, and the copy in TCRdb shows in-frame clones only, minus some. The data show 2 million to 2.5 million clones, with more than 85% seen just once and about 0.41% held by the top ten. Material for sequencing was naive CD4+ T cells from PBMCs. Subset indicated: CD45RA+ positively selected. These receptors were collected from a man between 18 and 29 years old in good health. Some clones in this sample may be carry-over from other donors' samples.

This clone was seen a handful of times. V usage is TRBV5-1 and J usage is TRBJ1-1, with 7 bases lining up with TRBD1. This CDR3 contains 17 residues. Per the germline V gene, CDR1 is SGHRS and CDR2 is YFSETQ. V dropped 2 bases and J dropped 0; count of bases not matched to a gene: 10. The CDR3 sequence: CASSFKGANIMNTEAFF. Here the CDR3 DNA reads TGCGCCAGCAGCTTCAAGGGGGCCAACATAATGAACACTGAAGCTTTCTTT.

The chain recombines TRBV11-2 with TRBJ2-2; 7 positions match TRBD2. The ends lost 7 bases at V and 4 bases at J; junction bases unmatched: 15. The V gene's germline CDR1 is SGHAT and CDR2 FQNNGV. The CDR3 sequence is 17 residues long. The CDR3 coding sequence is TGTGCCAGCACCGGTTGGGCGGGAGCGCCGGGCACCGGGGAGCTGTTTTTT. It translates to CASTGWAGAPGTGELFF.

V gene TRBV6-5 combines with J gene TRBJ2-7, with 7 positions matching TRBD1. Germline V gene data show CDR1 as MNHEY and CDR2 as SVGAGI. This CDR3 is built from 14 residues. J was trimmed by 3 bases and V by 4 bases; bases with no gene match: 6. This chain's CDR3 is CASSSFTGVYEQYF. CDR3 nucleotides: TGTGCCAGCAGTTCCTTTACAGGGGTCTACGAGCAGTACTTC.

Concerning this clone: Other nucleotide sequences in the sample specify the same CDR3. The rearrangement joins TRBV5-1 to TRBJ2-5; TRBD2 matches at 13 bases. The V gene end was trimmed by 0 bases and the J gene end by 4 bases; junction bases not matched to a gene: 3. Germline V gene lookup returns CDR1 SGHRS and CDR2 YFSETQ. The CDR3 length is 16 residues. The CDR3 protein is CASSLGLAGGRETQYF. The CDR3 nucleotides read TGCGCCAGCAGCTTGGGACTAGCGGGAGGAAGAGAGACCCAGTACTTC.

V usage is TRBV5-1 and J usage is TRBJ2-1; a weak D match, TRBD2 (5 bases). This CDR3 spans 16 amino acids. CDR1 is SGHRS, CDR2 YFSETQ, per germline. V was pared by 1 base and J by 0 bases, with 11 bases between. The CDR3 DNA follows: TGCGCCAGCAGCTTGCAAGCGGCCAACTCCTACAATGAGCAGTTCTTC. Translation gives CASSLQAANSYNEQFF.

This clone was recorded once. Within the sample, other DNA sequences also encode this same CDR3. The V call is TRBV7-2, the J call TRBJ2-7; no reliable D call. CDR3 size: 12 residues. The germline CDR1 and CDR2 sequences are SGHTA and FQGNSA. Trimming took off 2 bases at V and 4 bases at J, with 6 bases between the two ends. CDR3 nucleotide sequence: TGTGCCAGCAGCTTACTTGGGTACGAGCAGTACTTC. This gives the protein CASSLLGYEQYF.

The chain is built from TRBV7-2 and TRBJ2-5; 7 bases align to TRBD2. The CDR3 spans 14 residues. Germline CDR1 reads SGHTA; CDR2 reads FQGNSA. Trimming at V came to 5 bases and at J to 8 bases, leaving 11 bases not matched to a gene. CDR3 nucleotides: TGTGCCAGCAGCCCGGGGGGTTCCGAATCTACCCAGTACTTC. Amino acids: CASSPGGSESTQYF.

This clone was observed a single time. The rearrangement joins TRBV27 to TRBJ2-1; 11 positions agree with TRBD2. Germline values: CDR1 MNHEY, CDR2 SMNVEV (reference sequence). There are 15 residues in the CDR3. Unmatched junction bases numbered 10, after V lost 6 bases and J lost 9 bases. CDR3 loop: CASSYSGRVPGEQFF. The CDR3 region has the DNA TGTGCCAGCAGCTATAGCGGGAGGGTCCCAGGTGAGCAGTTCTTC.

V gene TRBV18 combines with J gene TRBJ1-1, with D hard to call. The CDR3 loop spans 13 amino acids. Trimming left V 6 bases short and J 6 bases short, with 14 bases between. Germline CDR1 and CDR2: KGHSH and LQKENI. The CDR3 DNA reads TGTGCCAGCTCGCCATCACAGCCTTCTGAAGCTTTCTTT. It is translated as CASSPSQPSEAFF.

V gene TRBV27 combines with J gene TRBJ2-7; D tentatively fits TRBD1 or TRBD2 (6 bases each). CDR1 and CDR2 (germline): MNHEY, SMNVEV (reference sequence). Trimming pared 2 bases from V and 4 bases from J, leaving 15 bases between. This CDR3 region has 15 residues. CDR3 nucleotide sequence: TGTGCCAGCAGTTTAGGCGTGGGGGGCGGGTACGAGCAGTACTTC. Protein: CASSLGVGGGYEQYF.

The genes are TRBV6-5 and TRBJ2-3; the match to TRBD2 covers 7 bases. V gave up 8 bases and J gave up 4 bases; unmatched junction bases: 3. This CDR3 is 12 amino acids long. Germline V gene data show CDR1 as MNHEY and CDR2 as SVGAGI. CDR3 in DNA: TGTGCCAGCTGGCGGGGGTCAGATACGCAGTATTTT. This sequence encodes CASWRGSDTQYF.

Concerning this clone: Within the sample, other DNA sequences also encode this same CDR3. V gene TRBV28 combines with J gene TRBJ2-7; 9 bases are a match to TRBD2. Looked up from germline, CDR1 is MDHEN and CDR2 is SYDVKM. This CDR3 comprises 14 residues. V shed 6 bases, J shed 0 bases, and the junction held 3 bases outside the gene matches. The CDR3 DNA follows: TGTGCCAGCAGCAATAGCGGGAGCTCCTACGAGCAGTACTTC. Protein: CASSNSGSSYEQYF.

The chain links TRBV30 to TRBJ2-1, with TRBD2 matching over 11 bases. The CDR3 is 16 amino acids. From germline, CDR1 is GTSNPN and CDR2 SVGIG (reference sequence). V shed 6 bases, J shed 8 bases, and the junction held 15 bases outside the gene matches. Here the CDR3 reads CACSNRTSGSGHEQFF. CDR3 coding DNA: TGTGCCTGCTCGAACCGAACTAGCGGGAGCGGCCATGAGCAGTTCTTC.

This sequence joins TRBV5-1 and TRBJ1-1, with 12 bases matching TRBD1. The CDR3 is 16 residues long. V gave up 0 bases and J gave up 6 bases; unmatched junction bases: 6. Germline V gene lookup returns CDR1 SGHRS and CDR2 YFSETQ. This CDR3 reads CASSLGWDRGPSEAFF. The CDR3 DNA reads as TGCGCCAGCAGCTTGGGCTGGGACAGGGGGCCATCTGAAGCTTTCTTT.

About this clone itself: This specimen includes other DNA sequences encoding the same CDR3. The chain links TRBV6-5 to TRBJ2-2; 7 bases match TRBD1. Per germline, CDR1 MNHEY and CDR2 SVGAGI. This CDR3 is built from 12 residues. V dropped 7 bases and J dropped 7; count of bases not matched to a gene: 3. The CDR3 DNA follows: TGTGCCAGCACCCGACAGGGCGGGGAGCTGTTTTTT. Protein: CASTRQGGELFF.

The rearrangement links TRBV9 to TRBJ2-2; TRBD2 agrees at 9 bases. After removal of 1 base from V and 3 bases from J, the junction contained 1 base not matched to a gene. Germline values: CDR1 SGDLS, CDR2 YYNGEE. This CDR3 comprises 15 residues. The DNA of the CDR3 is TGTGCCAGCAGCGTACTAGCGGGGCACACCGGGGAGCTGTTTTTT. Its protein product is CASSVLAGHTGELFF.

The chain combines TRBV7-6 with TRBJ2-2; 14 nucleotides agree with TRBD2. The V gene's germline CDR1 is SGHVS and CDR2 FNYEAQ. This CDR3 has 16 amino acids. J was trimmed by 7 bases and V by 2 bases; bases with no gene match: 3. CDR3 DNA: TGTGCCAGCAGCTTACGACTAGCGGGAGGGATCGGGGAGCTGTTTTTT. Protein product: CASSLRLAGGIGELFF.

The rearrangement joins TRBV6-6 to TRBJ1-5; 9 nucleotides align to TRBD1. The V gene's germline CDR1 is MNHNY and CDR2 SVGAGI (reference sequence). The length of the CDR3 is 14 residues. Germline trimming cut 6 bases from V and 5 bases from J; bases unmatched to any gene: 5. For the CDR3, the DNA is TGTGCCAGCAGCCTCGACAGGGGGTATCAGCCCCAGCATTTT. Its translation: CASSLDRGYQPQHF.

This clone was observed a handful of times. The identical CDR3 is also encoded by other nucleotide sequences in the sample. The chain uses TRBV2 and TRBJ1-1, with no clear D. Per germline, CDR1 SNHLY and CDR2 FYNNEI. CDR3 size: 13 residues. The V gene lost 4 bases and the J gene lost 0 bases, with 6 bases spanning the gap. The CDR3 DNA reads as TGTGCCAGCAGTGTTGGGATGAACACTGAAGCTTTCTTT. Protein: CASSVGMNTEAFF.

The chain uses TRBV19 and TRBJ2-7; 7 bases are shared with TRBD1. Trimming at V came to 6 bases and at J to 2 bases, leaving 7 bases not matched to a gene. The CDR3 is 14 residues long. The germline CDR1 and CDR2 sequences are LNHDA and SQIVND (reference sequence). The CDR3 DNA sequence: TGTGCCAGTAGCACCCGGGACAGAGCCTACGAGCAGTACTTC. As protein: CASSTRDRAYEQYF.

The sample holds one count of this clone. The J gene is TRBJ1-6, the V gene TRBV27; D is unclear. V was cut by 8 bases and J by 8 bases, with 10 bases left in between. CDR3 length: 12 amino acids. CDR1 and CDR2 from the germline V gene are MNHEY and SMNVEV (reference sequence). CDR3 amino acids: CASRVRYSPLHF. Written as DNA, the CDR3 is TGTGCCAGCCGAGTGAGGTATTCACCCCTCCACTTT.

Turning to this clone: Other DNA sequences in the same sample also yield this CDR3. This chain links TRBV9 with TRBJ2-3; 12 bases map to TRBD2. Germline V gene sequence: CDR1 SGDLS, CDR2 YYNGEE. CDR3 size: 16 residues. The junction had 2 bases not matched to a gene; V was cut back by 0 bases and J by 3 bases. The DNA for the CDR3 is TGTGCCAGCAGCGTAGGGACTAGCGGGATAACAGATACGCAGTATTTT. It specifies CASSVGTSGITDTQYF.

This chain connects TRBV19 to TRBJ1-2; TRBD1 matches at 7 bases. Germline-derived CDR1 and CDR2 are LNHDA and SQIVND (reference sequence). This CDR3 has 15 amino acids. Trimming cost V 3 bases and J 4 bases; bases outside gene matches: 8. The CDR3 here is CASSISPRGIYGYTF. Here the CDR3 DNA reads TGTGCCAGTAGTATCTCCCCCAGGGGGATCTATGGCTACACCTTC.

CDR3 protein: CASSYGQLLIYEQYF. CDR3 coding DNA: TGTGCCAGCAGTTATGGACAGTTACTGATCTACGAGCAGTACTTC. The chain uses TRBV6-6 and TRBJ2-7; the D gene is possibly TRBD1 (6 bases). Germline CDR1 MNHNY, CDR2 SVGAGI (reference sequence). The CDR3 covers 15 residues. Trimming cost V 3 bases and J 3 bases, with 15 bases left between them.

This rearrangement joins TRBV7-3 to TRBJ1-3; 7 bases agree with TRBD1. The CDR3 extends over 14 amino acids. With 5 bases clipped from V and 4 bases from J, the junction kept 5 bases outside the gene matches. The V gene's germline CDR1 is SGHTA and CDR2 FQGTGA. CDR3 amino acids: CASSPEGAGNTIYF. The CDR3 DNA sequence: TGTGCCAGCAGCCCGGAGGGGGCCGGAAACACCATATATTTT.

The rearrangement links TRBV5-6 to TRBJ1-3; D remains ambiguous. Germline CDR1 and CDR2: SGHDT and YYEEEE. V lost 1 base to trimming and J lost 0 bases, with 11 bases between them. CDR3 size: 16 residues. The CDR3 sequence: CASSLSMATSGNTIYF. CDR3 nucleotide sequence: TGTGCCAGCAGCTTGTCTATGGCTACCTCTGGAAACACCATATATTTT.

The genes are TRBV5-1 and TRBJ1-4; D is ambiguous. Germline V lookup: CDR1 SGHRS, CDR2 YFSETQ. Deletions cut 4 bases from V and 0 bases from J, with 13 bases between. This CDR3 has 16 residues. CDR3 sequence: CASSAGLTATNEKLFF. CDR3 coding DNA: TGCGCCAGCAGCGCCGGGCTGACTGCAACTAATGAAAAACTGTTTTTT.

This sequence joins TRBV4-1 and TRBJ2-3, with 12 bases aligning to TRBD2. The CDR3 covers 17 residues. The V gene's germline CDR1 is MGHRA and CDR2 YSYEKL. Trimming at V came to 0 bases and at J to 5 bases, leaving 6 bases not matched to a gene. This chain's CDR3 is CASSQELTSGSGDTQYF. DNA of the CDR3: TGCGCCAGCAGCCAAGAACTGACTAGCGGGAGTGGAGATACGCAGTATTTT.